This T cell receptor beta chain is from a study of cytomegalovirus exposure and HLA in healthy donors. In the PCR, 60 Vbeta and 13 Jbeta primers were used. Assay used: immunoSEQ multiplex PCR; TCRdb lists only in-frame clones, some missing. The table shows roughly 58,000 clones, with approximately 80% occurring only once. The CDR3 runs 16 residues. V was clipped by 0 bases and J by 0 bases, with 10 bases between them. In germline, CDR1 is SGDLS, CDR2 YYNGEE. The study's findings and limits: A few CMV-associated chains proved CMV antigen-specific in vitro.

With regard to this clone: Its antigen remains unidentified.

This receptor was obtained from a human donor in good health. Sample: PBMCs. This chain uses TRBV9 with TRBJ2-1, with D maybe TRBD1 (6 bases). CDR3 in DNA: TGTGCCAGCAGCGTAGGGGGGCGGAGCTCCTACAATGAGCAGTTCTTC. Translating it yields CASSVGGRSSYNEQFF.